The 20 T cell receptor beta chains listed next were all sequenced from one sample in a study of a mutant IDH1 vaccine in newly diagnosed glioma. Some clones are missing from TCRdb's copy, which holds only in-frame ones; the method was immunoSEQ multiplex PCR. This sample carries about 54,000 clones, roughly 80% of them seen once, and the ten largest clones take 6% to 6.5%. Time point meaning: week 23, last vaccination. Topical imiquimod accompanied each vaccine dose, which consisted of 300 ug of mutant IDH1 20-mer peptide. Antigen specificity for these receptors is unknown. This sample comprised PBMCs, obtained from a glioma patient whose treatment included an IDH1 peptide vaccine. Source of these receptors: a man in his forties with glioma.

V gene TRBV30 combines with J gene TRBJ1-5; D gene ambiguous. The CDR3 has 17 amino acids. The V end was cut by 1 base, the J end by 0 bases, with 16 bases between. Germline-derived CDR1 and CDR2 are GTSNPN and SVGIG (reference sequence). The CDR3 coding sequence is TGTGCCTGGAGTGAGCGAGGGATGCTTACTAGCAATCAGCCCCAGCATTTT. This encodes CAWSERGMLTSNQPQHF. Drawing the rest from reference TRBV30 and TRBJ1-5, the complete variable domain is SQTIHQWPATLVQPVGSPLSLECTVEGTSNPNLYWYRQAAGRGLQLLFYSVGIGQISSEVPQNLSASRPQDRQFILSSKKLLLSDSGFYLCAWSERGMLTSNQPQHFGDGTRLSIL.

CDR3 amino acids: CASSPQGFTEAFF. CDR3 DNA sequence: TGTGCCAGCAGCCCCCAGGGGTTCACTGAAGCTTTCTTT. The rearrangement uses TRBV7-2 and TRBJ1-1, with D possibly TRBD1 on 6 matching bases. This CDR3 spans 13 amino acids. Trimming took 5 bases from V and 4 from J, leaving 11 bases between them. Germline V gene data show CDR1 as SGHTA and CDR2 as FQGNSA.

This chain connects TRBV4-1 to TRBJ2-7, with 11 bases fitting TRBD2. V lost 5 bases and J lost 0; bases outside the gene matches: 18. The germline gives CDR1 MGHRA, CDR2 YSYEKL. CDR3 length equals 20 residues. The CDR3 DNA is TGCGCCAGCAGCAGAAGGGACGCTAGCGGGGGGTCCTACAACTCCTACGAGCAGTACTTC. Its protein is CASSRRDASGGSYNSYEQYF.

The chain has TRBV5-1 and TRBJ2-5; 12 nucleotides line up with TRBD1. The CDR3 sequence is 16 residues long. Losses at the gene ends were 3 bases for V and 2 bases for J; bases not matched to a gene: 5. Per germline, CDR1 SGHRS and CDR2 YFSETQ. In DNA, the CDR3 is TGCGCCAGCAGCTACCCGGGACAGGGGGCTCAAGAGACCCAGTACTTC. Amino acids: CASSYPGQGAQETQYF.

The CDR3 DNA reads as TGTGCCACCAGCAGAGATCCCGGCGGGAGAGAGCAGTACTTC. Its translation: CATSRDPGGREQYF. J is TRBJ2-7 and V is TRBV15; 7 nucleotides match TRBD2. Germline-derived CDR1 and CDR2 are LNHNV and YYDKDF (reference sequence). J lost 7 bases, V lost 0 bases, and 6 bases had no gene match. CDR3 length: 14 amino acids.

The chain has TRBV5-4 and TRBJ2-2; D is uncertain. The CDR3 runs 13 residues. V lost 2 bases and J 4 bases, leaving 6 bases between the germline ends. CDR1 and CDR2 from the germline V gene are SGHNT and YYREEE (reference sequence). CDR3 residues: CASSFDRTGELFF. In DNA form, the CDR3 reads TGTGCCAGCAGCTTTGACCGCACCGGGGAGCTGTTTTTT.

This clone was recorded only once. This CDR3 is CSVEVLGRESYEQYF. In DNA form, the CDR3 reads TGCAGCGTTGAAGTGCTTGGCAGGGAGTCCTACGAGCAGTACTTC. V gene TRBV29-1 combines with J gene TRBJ2-7, with D perhaps being TRBD1 or TRBD2 (5 bases each). Trimming removed 1 base at V and 1 base at J, with 14 bases between. CDR3 size: 15 residues. Germline CDR1 is SQVTM and CDR2 is ANQGSEA.

Remarks on this clone: One junction end disagrees with the germline gene, perhaps due to a read error. The DNA of the CDR3 is TGTGCCAGCAGCTCCCCGAAGGGAGAAACCGGGGCCCGTTTT. Translated, it gives CASSSPKGETGARF. V and J are TRBV7-9 and TRBJ2-2, with D tentatively TRBD1 or TRBD2 (5 bases each). This CDR3 has 14 amino acids. Germline lookup yields CDR1 SEHNR and CDR2 FQNEAQ (reference sequence).

The V gene is TRBV25-1, the J gene TRBJ1-4; 7 nucleotides line up with TRBD1. J was trimmed by 3 bases and V by 0 bases; bases with no gene match: 4. The CDR3 is made up of 16 amino acids. The germline V gene encodes CDR1 MGHDK and CDR2 SYGVNS. CDR3 DNA sequence: TGTGCCAGCAGTGAATATTTAGGGGGCTCTAATGAAAAACTGTTTTTT. Translating gives CASSEYLGGSNEKLFF. Together with reference TRBV25-1 and TRBJ1-4, the CDR3 gives the full variable domain: EADIYQTPRYLVIGTGKKITLECSQTMGHDKMYWYQQDPGMELHLIHYSYGVNSTEKGDLSSESTVSRIRTEHFPLTLESARPSHTSQYLCASSEYLGGSNEKLFFGSGTQLSVL.

The rearrangement uses TRBV19 and TRBJ1-4, with 7 bases aligning to TRBD1. CDR3 length equals 15 residues. Germline V gene data show CDR1 as LNHDA and CDR2 as SQIVND (reference sequence). Losses at the gene ends were 4 bases for V and 5 bases for J; bases not matched to a gene: 7. The CDR3 nucleotides read TGTGCCAGTAGTAATAAGGGAGGGGGCAATGAAAAACTGTTTTTT. The encoded protein is CASSNKGGGNEKLFF.

The chain uses TRBV19 and TRBJ1-3; D possibly corresponds to TRBD1 (6 bases). CDR1 is LNHDA and CDR2 is SQIVND in the germline V gene (reference sequence). The CDR3 totals 15 residues. V was cut by 7 bases and J by 4 bases, with 17 bases left in between. The CDR3 spells CASKDPETGGNTIYF. CDR3 DNA: TGTGCCAGTAAGGATCCGGAGACAGGAGGAAACACCATATATTTT. The full variable domain, with the rest looked up from reference TRBV19 and TRBJ1-3, is DGGITQSPKYLFRKEGQNVTLSCEQNLNHDAMYWYRQDPGQGLRLIYYSQIVNDFQKGDIAEGYSVSREKKESFPLTVTSAQKNPTAFYLCASKDPETGGNTIYFGEGSWLTVV.

The genes are TRBV9 and TRBJ1-3, with a weak D call TRBD1 (5 bases). Germline values: CDR1 SGDLS, CDR2 YYNGEE. V lost 0 bases to trimming and J lost 7 bases, with 5 bases between them. The CDR3 sequence is 12 residues long. This CDR3 is CASSVEGNTIYF. In DNA, the CDR3 is TGTGCCAGCAGCGTAGAGGGGAACACCATATATTTT.

This chain connects TRBV6-1 to TRBJ1-5; 7 positions agree with TRBD1. The CDR3 has 16 residues. With 4 bases clipped from V and 0 bases from J, the junction kept 6 bases outside the gene matches. Germline V lookup: CDR1 MNHNS, CDR2 SASEGT. The CDR3 is CASSGDRFNSNQPQHF. In DNA form, the CDR3 reads TGTGCCAGCAGTGGGGACAGATTCAATAGCAATCAGCCCCAGCATTTT.

The chain uses TRBV5-1 and TRBJ2-5; 8 bases fit TRBD1. Germline CDR1 is SGHRS and CDR2 is YFSETQ. The CDR3 has 15 amino acids. Losses at the gene ends were 4 bases for V and 1 base for J; bases not matched to a gene: 6. The CDR3 bases are TGCGCCAGCAGCACAATGGACAGGGCCCAAGAGACCCAGTACTTC. It translates to CASSTMDRAQETQYF.

V is TRBV10-1 and J is TRBJ2-3; tentatively, D is TRBD1 (6 bases). CDR1 and CDR2 from the germline V gene are WNHNN and SYGVQD (reference sequence). Trimming took off 3 bases at V and 3 bases at J, with 13 bases between the two ends. This CDR3 region has 15 residues. The CDR3 spells CASSDQGLGTDTQYF. CDR3 in DNA: TGCGCCAGCAGTGATCAGGGGCTGGGGACAGATACGCAGTATTTT.

The V gene is TRBV7-9, the J gene TRBJ1-2; weak D call: TRBD1 (6 bases). The V end lost 7 bases, the J end lost 6 bases, and 15 bases lay between the germline ends. This CDR3 is built from 13 residues. Per the germline V gene, CDR1 is SEHNR and CDR2 is FQNEAQ (reference sequence). The CDR3 DNA is TGTGCCAGCACCCCGGGGGGCGGCGATGGCTACACCTTC. It encodes CASTPGGGDGYTF.

V is TRBV30 and J is TRBJ2-2; D remains ambiguous. V dropped 0 bases and J dropped 5 bases, with 4 bases sitting between them. Germline values: CDR1 GTSNPN, CDR2 SVGIG (reference sequence). The CDR3 runs to 12 residues. CDR3 in DNA: TGTGCCTGGAGTGTACGAACCGGGGAGCTGTTTTTT. As protein: CAWSVRTGELFF.

The chain couples TRBV12-2 to TRBJ2-2; TRBD2 is taken as the D call from the table, unchecked against the DNA. TRBV12-2 is a pseudogene locus. The CDR3 runs 17 residues. The CDR3 spells CAREEAGWFVNTGELFF. The CDR3, as DNA: TGTGCAAGGGAGGAGGCTGGATGGTTCGTGAACACCGGGGAGCTGTTTTTT.

This clone came up a few times. The genes are TRBV2 and TRBJ1-1; no firm D call. The CDR3 has 13 residues. V lost 3 bases and J 6 bases, leaving 11 bases between the germline ends. Looked up from germline, CDR1 is SNHLY and CDR2 is FYNNEI. The CDR3 DNA sequence: TGTGCCAGCAGTGAGGGCAGATCACCTGAAGCTTTCTTT. Translated, it gives CASSEGRSPEAFF.

The CDR3 reads CASSPGLVQPQHF. CDR3 coding DNA: TGTGCCAGCAGTCCCGGGCTAGTCCAGCCCCAGCATTTT. V gene TRBV7-8 combines with J gene TRBJ1-5; D is uncertain. V was clipped by 6 bases and J by 7 bases, with 13 bases between them. Per germline, CDR1 SGHVS and CDR2 FQNEAQ. The CDR3 is 13 amino acids.